The clone carrying this T cell receptor beta chain was observed at least ten times. The sample is drawn from a study of regulatory T cells in long-lasting Graves disease. The CDR3 consists of 13 residues. Trimming removed 0 bases from V and 8 bases from J, with 10 bases in between. From germline, CDR1 is MNHEY and CDR2 SVGEGT. With iRepertoire HTBI primers and Arm-PCR of CDR3 regions, TCR beta libraries were built. From the multiplex PCR reads, TCRdb called clonotypes with MiXCR, one entry per CDR3 protein. Of about 460,000 distinct CDR3 sequences in the sample, roughly 23% were seen once. Time point indicated: persistent/refractory GD, antithyroid drugs over 5 years with positive TRAb. PBMC-extracted RNA yielded the TCR library.

This receptor was identified in a female donor with Graves disease. V gene TRBV6-2 or TRBV6-3 combines with J gene TRBJ1-2; D ambiguous. Sequencing was performed on peripheral blood mononuclear cells (PBMCs), taken when the disease was refractory, from a patient treated with antithyroid drugs. Here the CDR3 reads CASSYSKGVGYTF. The DNA of the CDR3 is TGTGCCAGCAGTTACTCGAAGGGAGTAGGCTACACCTTC.